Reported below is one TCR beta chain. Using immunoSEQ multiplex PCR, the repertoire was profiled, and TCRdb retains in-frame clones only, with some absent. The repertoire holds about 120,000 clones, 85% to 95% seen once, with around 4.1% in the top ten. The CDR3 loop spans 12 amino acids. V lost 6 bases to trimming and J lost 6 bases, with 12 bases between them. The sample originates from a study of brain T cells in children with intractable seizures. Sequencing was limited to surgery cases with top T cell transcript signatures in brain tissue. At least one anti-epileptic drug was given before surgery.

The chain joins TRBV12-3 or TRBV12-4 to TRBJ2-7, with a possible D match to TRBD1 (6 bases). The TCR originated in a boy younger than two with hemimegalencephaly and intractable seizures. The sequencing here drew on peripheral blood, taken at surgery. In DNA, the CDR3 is TGTGCCAGCAGGCCCGGGACATCCGAGCAGTACTTC. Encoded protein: CASRPGTSEQYF.